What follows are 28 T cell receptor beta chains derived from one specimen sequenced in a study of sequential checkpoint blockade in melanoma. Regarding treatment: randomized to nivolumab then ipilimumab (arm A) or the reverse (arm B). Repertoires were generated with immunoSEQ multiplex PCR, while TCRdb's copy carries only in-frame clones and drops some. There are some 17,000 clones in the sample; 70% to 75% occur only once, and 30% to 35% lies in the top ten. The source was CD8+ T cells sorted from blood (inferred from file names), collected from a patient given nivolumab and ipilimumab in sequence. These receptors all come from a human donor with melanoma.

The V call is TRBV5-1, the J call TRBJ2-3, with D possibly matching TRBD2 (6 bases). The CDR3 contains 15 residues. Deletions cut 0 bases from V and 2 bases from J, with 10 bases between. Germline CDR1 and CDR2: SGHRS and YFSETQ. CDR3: CASSLVGGATDTQYF. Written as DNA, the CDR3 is TGCGCCAGCAGCTTGGTAGGCGGGGCCACAGATACGCAGTATTTT.

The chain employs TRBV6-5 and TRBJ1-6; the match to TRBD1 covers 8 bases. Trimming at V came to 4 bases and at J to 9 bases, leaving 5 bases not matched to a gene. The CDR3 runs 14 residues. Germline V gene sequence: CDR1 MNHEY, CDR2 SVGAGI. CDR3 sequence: CASSLGQDSSPLHF. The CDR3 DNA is TGTGCCAGCAGTTTGGGACAGGATAGTTCACCCCTCCACTTT.

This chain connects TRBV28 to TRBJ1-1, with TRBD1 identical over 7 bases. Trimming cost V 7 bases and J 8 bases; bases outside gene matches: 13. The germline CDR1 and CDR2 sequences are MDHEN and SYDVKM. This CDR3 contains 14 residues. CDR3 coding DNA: TGTGCCAGCAAACATAAAGGACAGGCGCAAGAAGCTTTCTTT. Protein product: CASKHKGQAQEAFF.

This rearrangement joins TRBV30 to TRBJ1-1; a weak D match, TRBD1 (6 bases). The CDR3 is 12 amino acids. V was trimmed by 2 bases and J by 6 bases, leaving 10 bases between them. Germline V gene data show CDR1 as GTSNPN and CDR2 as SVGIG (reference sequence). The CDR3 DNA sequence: TGTGCCTGGAGTTGGGGGGGCCCTGAAGCTTTCTTT. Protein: CAWSWGGPEAFF.

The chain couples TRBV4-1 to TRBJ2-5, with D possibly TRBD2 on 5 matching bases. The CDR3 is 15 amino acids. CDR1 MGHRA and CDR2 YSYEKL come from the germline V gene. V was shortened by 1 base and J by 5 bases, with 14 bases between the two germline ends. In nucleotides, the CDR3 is TGCGCCAGCAGCCAAGGGGAAGCGGTCATGGAGACCCAGTACTTC. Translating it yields CASSQGEAVMETQYF.

The CDR3 loop is CASSDTNEQFF. CDR3 DNA: TGTGCCAGCAGTGACACTAATGAGCAGTTCTTC. V is TRBV6-6 and J is TRBJ2-1, with no clear D. The CDR3 spans 11 residues. The germline V and J ends were trimmed by 5 bases and 7 bases, with 6 bases remaining between them. Germline V gene sequence: CDR1 MNHNY, CDR2 SVGAGI (reference sequence).

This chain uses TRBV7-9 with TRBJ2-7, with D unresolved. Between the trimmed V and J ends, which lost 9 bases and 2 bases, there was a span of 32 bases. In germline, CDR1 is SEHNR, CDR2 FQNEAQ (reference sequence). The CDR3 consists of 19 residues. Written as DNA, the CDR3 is TGTGCCAGAAGTTATATCTGGCTCTCAGGTCACAAATCTACCTACGAGCAGTACTTC. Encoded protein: CARSYIWLSGHKSTYEQYF.

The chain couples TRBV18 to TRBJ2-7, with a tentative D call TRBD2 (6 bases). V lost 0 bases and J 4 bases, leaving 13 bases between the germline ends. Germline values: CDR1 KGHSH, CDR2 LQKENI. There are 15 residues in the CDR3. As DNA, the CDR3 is TGTGCCAGCTCACCACCGGAGGGGCGGGGTTACGAGCAGTACTTC. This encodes CASSPPEGRGYEQYF.

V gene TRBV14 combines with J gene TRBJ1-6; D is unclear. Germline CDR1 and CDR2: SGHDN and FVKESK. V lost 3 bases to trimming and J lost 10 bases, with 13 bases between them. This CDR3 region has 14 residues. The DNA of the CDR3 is TGTGCCAGCAGCCACCCGGGATTCGGGTCACCCCTCCACTTT. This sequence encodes CASSHPGFGSPLHF.

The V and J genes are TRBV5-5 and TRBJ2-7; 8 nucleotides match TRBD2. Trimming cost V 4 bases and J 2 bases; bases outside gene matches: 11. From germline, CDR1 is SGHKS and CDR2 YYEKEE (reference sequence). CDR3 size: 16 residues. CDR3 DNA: TGTGCCAGCAGCCGAGAAATCGGGACTAGTCCCTACGAGCAGTACTTC. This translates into CASSREIGTSPYEQYF.

In nucleotides, the CDR3 is TGCGCCAGCAGTCCAAGAATTTATAGCGGCCTCTACAATGAGCAGTTCTTC. This codes for CASSPRIYSGLYNEQFF. V usage is TRBV4-3 and J usage is TRBJ2-1; TRBD2 is a possible D gene (6 bases). The CDR3 totals 17 residues. CDR1 is LGHNA and CDR2 is YSLEER in the germline V gene. Trimming removed 6 bases at V and 3 bases at J, with 21 bases between.

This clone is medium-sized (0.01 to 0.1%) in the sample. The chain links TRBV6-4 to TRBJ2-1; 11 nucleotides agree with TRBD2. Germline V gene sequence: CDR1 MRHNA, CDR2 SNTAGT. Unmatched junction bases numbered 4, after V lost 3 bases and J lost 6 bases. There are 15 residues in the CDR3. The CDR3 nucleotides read TGTGCCAGCAGTGAACTAGCGGGAGAGGTCAATGAGCAGTTCTTC. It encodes CASSELAGEVNEQFF.

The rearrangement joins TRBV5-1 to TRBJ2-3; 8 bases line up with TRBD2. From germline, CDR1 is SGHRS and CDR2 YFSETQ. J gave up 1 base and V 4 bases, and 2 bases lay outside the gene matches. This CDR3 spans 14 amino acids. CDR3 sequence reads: CASSPGGGTDTQYF. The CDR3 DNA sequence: TGCGCCAGCAGCCCCGGGGGGGGCACAGATACGCAGTATTTT.

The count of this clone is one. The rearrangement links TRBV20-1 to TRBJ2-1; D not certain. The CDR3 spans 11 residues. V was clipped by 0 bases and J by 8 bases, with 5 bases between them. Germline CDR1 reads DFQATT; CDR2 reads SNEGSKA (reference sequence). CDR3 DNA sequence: TGCAGTGCTAGAGAGTTCTATGAGCAGTTCTTC. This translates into CSAREFYEQFF.

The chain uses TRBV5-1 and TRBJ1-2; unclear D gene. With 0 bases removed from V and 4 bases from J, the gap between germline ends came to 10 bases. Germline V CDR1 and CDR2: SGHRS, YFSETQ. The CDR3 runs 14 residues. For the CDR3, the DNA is TGCGCCAGCAGCTTGGACAGTTCACCCTATGGCTACACCTTC. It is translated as CASSLDSSPYGYTF. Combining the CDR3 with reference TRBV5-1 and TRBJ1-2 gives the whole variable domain KAGVTQTPRYLIKTRGQQVTLSCSPISGHRSVSWYQQTPGQGLQFLFEYFSETQRNKGNFPGRFSGRQFSNSRSEMNVSTLELGDSALYLCASSLDSSPYGYTFGSGTRLTVV.

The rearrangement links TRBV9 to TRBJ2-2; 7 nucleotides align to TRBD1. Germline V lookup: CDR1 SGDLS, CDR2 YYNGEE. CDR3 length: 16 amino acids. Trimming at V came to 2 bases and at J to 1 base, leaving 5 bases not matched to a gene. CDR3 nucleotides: TGTGCCAGCAGCGTCTGGACAGGCGGGAACACCGGGGAGCTGTTTTTT. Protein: CASSVWTGGNTGELFF.

The DNA for the CDR3 is TGCGCCAGCAGCTTGACGGCGGGGTCCTACGAGCAGTACTTC. It translates to CASSLTAGSYEQYF. The chain is built from TRBV5-1 and TRBJ2-7; TRBD2 might be the D (6 bases). Trimming cost V 1 base and J 1 base, with 9 bases left between them. The CDR3 has 14 residues. Germline-derived CDR1 and CDR2 are SGHRS and YFSETQ.

The CDR3 bases are TGCGCCAGCAGAGGGGGTTCCACTGAAGCTTTCTTT. The encoded protein is CASRGGSTEAFF. The chain joins TRBV5-1 to TRBJ1-1, with TRBD1 as a possible D gene (6 bases). V was shortened by 5 bases and J by 4 bases, with 9 bases between the two germline ends. The length of the CDR3 is 12 residues. Germline assignment: CDR1 SGHRS and CDR2 YFSETQ.

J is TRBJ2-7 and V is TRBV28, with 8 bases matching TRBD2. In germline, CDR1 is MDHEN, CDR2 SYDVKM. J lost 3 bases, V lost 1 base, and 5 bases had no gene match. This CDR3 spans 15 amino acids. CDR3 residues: CASSLYSGTHYEQYF. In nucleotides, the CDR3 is TGTGCCAGCAGTTTATATAGCGGGACTCACTACGAGCAGTACTTC. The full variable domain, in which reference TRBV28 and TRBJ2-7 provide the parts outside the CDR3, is DVKVTQSSRYLVKRTGEKVFLECVQDMDHENMFWYRQDPGLGLRLIYFSYDVKMKEKGDIPEGYSVSREKKERFSLILESASTNQTSMYLCASSLYSGTHYEQYFGPGTRLTVT.

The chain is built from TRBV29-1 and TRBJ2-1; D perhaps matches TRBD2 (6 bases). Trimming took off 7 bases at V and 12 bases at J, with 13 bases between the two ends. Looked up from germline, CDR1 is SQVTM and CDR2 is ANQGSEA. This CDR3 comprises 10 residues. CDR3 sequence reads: CSALALVQFF. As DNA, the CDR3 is TGCAGCGCCCTAGCGCTAGTGCAGTTCTTC.

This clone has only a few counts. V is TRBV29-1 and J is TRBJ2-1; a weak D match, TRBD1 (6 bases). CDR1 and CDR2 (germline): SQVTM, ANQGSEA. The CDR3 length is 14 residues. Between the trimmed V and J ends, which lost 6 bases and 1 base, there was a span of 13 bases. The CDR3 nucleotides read TGCAGCGTAGACCGGGACACGTCCTACAATGAGCAGTTCTTC. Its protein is CSVDRDTSYNEQFF.

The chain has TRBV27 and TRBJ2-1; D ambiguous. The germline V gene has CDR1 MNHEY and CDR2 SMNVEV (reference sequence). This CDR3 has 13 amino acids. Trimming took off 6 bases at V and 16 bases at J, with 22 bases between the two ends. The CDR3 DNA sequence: TGTGCCAGCAGCCCCAGGCTGGGTTACCATCCTTTCTTC. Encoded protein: CASSPRLGYHPFF.

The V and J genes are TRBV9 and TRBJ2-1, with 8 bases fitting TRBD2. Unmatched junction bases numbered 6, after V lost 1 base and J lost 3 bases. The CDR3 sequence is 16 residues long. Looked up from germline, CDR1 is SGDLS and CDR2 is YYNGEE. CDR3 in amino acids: CASSVTASGFYNEQFF. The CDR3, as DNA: TGTGCCAGCAGCGTAACGGCTAGCGGGTTCTACAATGAGCAGTTCTTC.

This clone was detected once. CDR3 amino acids: CASSIVTAFEQFF. CDR3 nucleotide sequence: TGTGCCAGTAGTATAGTCACCGCGTTTGAGCAGTTCTTC. V and J are TRBV19 and TRBJ2-1; D remains ambiguous. V lost 1 base and J 9 bases, leaving 10 bases between the germline ends. Per germline, CDR1 LNHDA and CDR2 SQIVND (reference sequence). This CDR3 has 13 residues.

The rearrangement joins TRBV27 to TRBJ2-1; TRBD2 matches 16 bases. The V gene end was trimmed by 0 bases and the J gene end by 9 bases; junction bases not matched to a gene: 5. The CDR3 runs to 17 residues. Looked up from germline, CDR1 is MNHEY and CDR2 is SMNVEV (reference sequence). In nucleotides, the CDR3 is TGTGCCAGCAGTTTATCAATAGGGACTAGCGGGAGGGGTGAGCAGTTCTTC. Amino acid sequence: CASSLSIGTSGRGEQFF.

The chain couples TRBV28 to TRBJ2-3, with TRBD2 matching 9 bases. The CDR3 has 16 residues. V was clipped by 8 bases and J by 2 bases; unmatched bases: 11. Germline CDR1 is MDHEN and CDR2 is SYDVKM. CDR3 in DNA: TGTGCCAGCCGGACGGGACTAGCAGAATCCACAGATACGCAGTATTTT. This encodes CASRTGLAESTDTQYF.

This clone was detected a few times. CDR3 loop: CASRQLTSGSYNEQFF. The CDR3 bases are TGTGCCAGCAGACAACTGACTAGCGGCTCGTACAATGAGCAGTTCTTC. The V and J genes are TRBV27 and TRBJ2-1; 9 bases are shared with TRBD2. The V and J ends lost 6 bases and 4 bases, in that order; junction bases with no gene match: 10. The CDR3 contains 16 residues. The germline V gene has CDR1 MNHEY and CDR2 SMNVEV (reference sequence).

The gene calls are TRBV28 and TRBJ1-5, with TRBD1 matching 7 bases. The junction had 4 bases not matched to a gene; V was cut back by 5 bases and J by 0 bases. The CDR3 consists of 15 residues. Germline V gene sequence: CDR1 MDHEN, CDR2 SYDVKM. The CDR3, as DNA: TGTGCCAGCAGTGTGACAGGGTATAGCAATCAGCCCCAGCATTTT. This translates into CASSVTGYSNQPQHF.